The entry below gives a single T cell receptor (beta chain) sequence along with its context. Antigen unknown. The CDR3 is 14 residues long. V shed 4 bases and J 10 bases; nucleotides not matched to a gene: 5. Germline V gene data show CDR1 as SEHNR and CDR2 as FQNEAQ (reference sequence). The data derive from a study of cytomegalovirus exposure and HLA in healthy donors. Study findings and constraints: Clusters of TCRs from the first cohort tended to co-occur in the 90 to 150 validation repertoires (as a later analysis found). Rare sequences made up most TCRs, while some public TCRs were found in many donors. The listing of 150 to 200 TCR beta chains classed them as cytomegalovirus-associated.

Among the 110 or so subjects of the validation cohort, separate from the approximately 700-subject first cohort, were the donors. Using immunoSEQ multiplex PCR, the repertoire was profiled, and TCRdb retains in-frame clones only, with some absent. The table lists some 98,000 clones, about 83% of them singletons, with 3% to 4.5% in the top ten. The chain recombines TRBV7-9 with TRBJ1-6; 9 nucleotides agree with TRBD1. Sequencing was done on a sample of PBMCs. This TCR was recovered from a woman aged 30 to 39 in good health and CMV-seronegative. The chain's CDR3 is CASSWDRVGSPLHF. CDR3 nucleotide sequence: TGTGCCAGCAGCTGGGACAGGGTAGGGTCACCCCTCCACTTT.